The sequence of this TCR beta chain was determined in a study of T cell responses to AZD1222 COVID-19 vaccine. General study results and limits: With two AZD1222 doses given, Spike-specific TCR breadth and depth both rose. Repertoire sampling happened only post peak T cell response. Recipients of AZD1222 seropositive at baseline numbered only 6 or 7.

TCRdb's copy holds only in-frame clones and misses some; the assay was immunoSEQ multiplex PCR. The sample shows over 130,000 clones, roughly nine tenths of them seen only once. Analysis merged second doses at about 4 or about 12 weeks. This clone was detected only once. What it binds is unknown. After removal of 3 bases from V and 4 bases from J, the junction contained 9 bases not matched to a gene. The CDR3 has 15 amino acids. Germline values: CDR1 SGHTS, CDR2 YDEGEE. V usage is TRBV5-8 and J usage is TRBJ2-5; 7 bases line up with TRBD1. The clonotype comes from an adult who received the AZD1222 COVID-19 vaccine. The material sequenced was peripheral blood, taken 28 days after the second AZD1222 dose. CDR3 DNA: TGTGCCAGCAGCTGGGGATCGAGGGGGCTAGAGACCCAGTACTTC. It encodes CASSWGSRGLETQYF.